The TCR beta chain under discussion was sequenced for a study of T cells expressing NK-cell markers (dated by TCRdb to about 2020). Context from the whole study: In sorted CD3+CD56+NKG2C+, CD3+CD56+NKG2C- and CD3+CD56-NKG2C+ T-cell subsets from about 8 donors, TCR beta-chain repertoires were profiled. Of the eight sequenced donors, seven were found to be HCMV-seropositive and one was found to be HCMV-seronegative. All eight donors whose samples were sequenced were randomly selected healthy volunteers, three of them men and five women. Libraries were sequenced as 2 x 150 bp reads on Illumina HiSeq 2000/2500, MiSeq or NextSeq. What the work shows at the level of the full study, not this receptor alone: In several donors, the dominant CD3+CD56+NKG2C+ clonotypes were among the top 10 CD8+ clonotypes and accounted for roughly 1.0-8% of CD8+ T cells. Whether the expanded NKG2C-expressing T cell clones were specific for HCMV antigens remained unclear. Those dominant clonotypes were again the most abundant among CD3+CD56-NKG2C+ cells in a handful of donors, at about 28.3-60.1%.

From its cysteine to its phenylalanine, the CDR3 spans 14 amino acids. There is no recorded DNA. Sequences SNHLY (CDR1) and FYNNEI (CDR2) are obtained from the germline V gene. This sample was sequenced with an Illumina HiSeq 2000. 5'RACE template switching, by which a universal primer site and unique molecular identifiers were added, was used to make TCR beta cDNA libraries. cDNA synthesis was primed from the TCR beta constant segment, followed by two successive PCR amplification steps. Turning to the authors' computational methods: Reads were demultiplexed and grouped by UMI with MIGEC, and clonotypes were assembled and quantified with MiTCR. To exclude erroneous sequences, any TCR cDNA sequence not supported by at least two reads was discarded. Downstream repertoire analysis used the tcR package, and clonotypes were matched across fractions by CDR3 nucleotide sequence plus V segment. VDJmatch was used to annotate antigen specificity against VDJdb, with one amino acid substitution in CDR3 permitted. TCRdb reprocessed the reads and lists each CDR3 protein sequence as a single entry, with no DNA. These V and J calls derive from TCRdb rather than the authors' analysis. Per the sample table, the count is over 150,000 distinct CDR3 sequences. Roughly a fifth of the sample lies in the top ten.

HCMV-specific IgG was detected in serum with a commercial ELISA kit to determine HCMV serostatus. Ficoll density gradient centrifugation was used to isolate peripheral blood mononuclear cells from blood. As for this clonotype: There is no known antigen for this receptor.

This receptor chain uses TRBV2 and TRBJ1-1; TCRdb gives TRBD1 as the D gene, but with no DNA this cannot be confirmed. The sequencing sample was made of blood T cells: a sorted CD56 or NKG2C T cell subset, CD4+ or CD8+ T cells, or bulk PBMC T cells (not recorded which). This receptor was identified in a man between 18 and 69 years old in good health. The CDR3 protein sequence reads: CASSYRVENTEAFF.